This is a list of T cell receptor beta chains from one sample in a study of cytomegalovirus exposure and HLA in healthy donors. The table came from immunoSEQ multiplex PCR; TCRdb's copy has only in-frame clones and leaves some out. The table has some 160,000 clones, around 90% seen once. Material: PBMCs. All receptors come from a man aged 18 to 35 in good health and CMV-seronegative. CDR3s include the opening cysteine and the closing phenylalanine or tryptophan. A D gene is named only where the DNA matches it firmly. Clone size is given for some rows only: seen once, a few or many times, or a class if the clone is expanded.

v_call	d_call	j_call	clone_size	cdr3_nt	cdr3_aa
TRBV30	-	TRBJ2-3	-	TGTGCCTGGAGTGGCCGGGGCGGGGGCCGCACAGATACGCAGTATTTT	CAWSGRGGGRTDTQYF
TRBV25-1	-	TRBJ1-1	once	TGTGCCAGCAGTGGAAATAGGGGGATTTGGGGAGCTGAAGCTTTCTTT	CASSGNRGIWGAEAFF
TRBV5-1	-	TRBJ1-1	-	TGCGCCAGCAGCCCGGAGATGAGAAGTGAAGCTTTCTTT	CASSPEMRSEAFF
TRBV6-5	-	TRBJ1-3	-	TGTGCCAGCAGATCCCTGACGGGGGAAAACACCATATATTTT	CASRSLTGENTIYF
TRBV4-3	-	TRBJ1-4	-	TGCGCCAGCAGCCCAGGGGCCAGGGGAAAACTGTTTTTT	CASSPGARGKLFF
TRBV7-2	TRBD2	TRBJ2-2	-	TGTGCCAGCGGAATAGCGGGAGGGCCGGCCGGGGAGCTGTTTTTT	CASGIAGGPAGELFF
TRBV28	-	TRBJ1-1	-	TGTGCCAGCAGTGCCCCCTGGCAGACTCAGAACACTGAAGCTTTCTTT	CASSAPWQTQNTEAFF
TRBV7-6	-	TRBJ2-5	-	TGTGCCAGCAGCCAGGGGAGGGGGGAGACCCAGTACTTC	CASSQGRGETQYF
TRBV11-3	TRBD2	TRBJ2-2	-	TGTGCCAGCAGTGGTAGCGGGGCCGATACCGGGGAGCTGTTTTTT	CASSGSGADTGELFF
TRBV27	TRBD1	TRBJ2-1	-	TGTGCCAGCAGTAGGACAGGTTACAATGAGCAGTTCTTC	CASSRTGYNEQFF
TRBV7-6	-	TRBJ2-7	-	TGTGCCAGCAGCTTAGGTGGCAGTATTGAAGAGCAGTACTTC	CASSLGGSIEEQYF
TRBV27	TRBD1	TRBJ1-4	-	TGTGCCAGCAGTCTCCTGGACAGGGCGGGTGAAAAACTGTTTTTT	CASSLLDRAGEKLFF
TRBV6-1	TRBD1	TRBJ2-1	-	TGTGCCAGCAGTGAAACTTATCGGACAGGGTGGCTGAATGAGCAGTTCTTC	CASSETYRTGWLNEQFF
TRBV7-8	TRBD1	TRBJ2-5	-	TGTGCCAGCAGCGCCGACAGGGGGGAGACCCAGTACTTC	CASSADRGETQYF
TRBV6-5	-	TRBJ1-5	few	TGTGCCAGCACGTCAATGCGGGGCTCGAATCAGCCCCAGCATTTT	CASTSMRGSNQPQHF
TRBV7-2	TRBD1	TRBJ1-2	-	TGTGCCAGCGGGACAGGGGGTTGGTATGGCTACACCTTC	CASGTGGWYGYTF
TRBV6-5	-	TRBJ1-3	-	TGTGCCAGCATGAACAGCTTTAGCTCTGGAAACACCATATATTTT	CASMNSFSSGNTIYF
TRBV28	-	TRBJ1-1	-	TGTGCCAGCAGTTTAGGGAGACATCTCACTGAAGCTTTCTTT	CASSLGRHLTEAFF
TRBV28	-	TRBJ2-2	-	TGTGCCAGCAGTTCCACGGGGGGCCCGAACACCGGGGAGCTGTTTTTT	CASSSTGGPNTGELFF
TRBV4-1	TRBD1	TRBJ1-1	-	TGCGCCAGCAGCCAAGACAGGGGGTACACTGAAGCTTTCTTT	CASSQDRGYTEAFF
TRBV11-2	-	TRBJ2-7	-	TGTGCCAGCAGCCCCCCTAGTCGCTCCTACGAGCAGTACTTC	CASSPPSRSYEQYF
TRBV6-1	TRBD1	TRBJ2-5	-	TGTGCCAGCAGTGAATCAGAGGTTACTGACAGGGTGGGTAAAGAGACCCAGTACTTC	CASSESEVTDRVGKETQYF
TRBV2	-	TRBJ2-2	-	TGTGCCAGCAGCTCACGAGGGGGTCCACCCGGGGAGCTGTTTTTT	CASSSRGGPPGELFF
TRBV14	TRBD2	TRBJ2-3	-	TGTGCCAGCAGCCCTAGCGGGAGGATCGCAGATACGCAGTATTTT	CASSPSGRIADTQYF
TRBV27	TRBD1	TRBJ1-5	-	TGTGCCAGCAGTCCGCAAACAGGGGGGTACAATCAGCCCCAGCATTTT	CASSPQTGGYNQPQHF
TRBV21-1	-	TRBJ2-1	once	TGTGCCAGCACCTTAGCGGGAGCCCTCTACAATGAGCAGTTCTTC	CASTLAGALYNEQFF
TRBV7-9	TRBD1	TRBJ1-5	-	TGTGCCAGCAGCTTAGGCGGGACAGATCAGCCCCAGCATTTT	CASSLGGTDQPQHF
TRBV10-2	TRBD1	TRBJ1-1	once	TGCGCCAGCAGTGTAGACAGGGGGGCCACTGAAGCTTTCTTT	CASSVDRGATEAFF
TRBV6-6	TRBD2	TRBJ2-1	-	TGTGCCAGCAGTAGCGGGGGGGCAGGGTCCTACAATGAGCAGTTCTTC	CASSSGGAGSYNEQFF
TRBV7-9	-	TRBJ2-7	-	TGTGCCAGCAGCTTACCTCTCAACCCGGACGAGCAGTACTTC	CASSLPLNPDEQYF
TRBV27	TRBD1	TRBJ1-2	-	TGTGCCAGCAGACAGGGGGCTCTCTATGGCTACACCTTC	CASRQGALYGYTF
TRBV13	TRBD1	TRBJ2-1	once	TGTGCCAGCAGCTTAGAGGGACAGGGGGCCCCAAGTGAGCAGTTCTTC	CASSLEGQGAPSEQFF
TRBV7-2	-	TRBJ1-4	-	TGTGCCAGCAGCTTAGCCCACGGTAATGAAAAACTGTTTTTT	CASSLAHGNEKLFF
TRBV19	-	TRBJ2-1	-	TGTGCCAGTACCCCAAGGGGAAACTCCTACAATGAGCAGTTCTTC	CASTPRGNSYNEQFF
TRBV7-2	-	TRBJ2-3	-	TGTGCCAGCAGCCCGGTGAGAAACACAGATACGCAGTATTTT	CASSPVRNTDTQYF
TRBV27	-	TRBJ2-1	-	TGTGCCAGCAGTTTAACCTATCGGGGATCCTACAATGAGCAGTTCTTC	CASSLTYRGSYNEQFF
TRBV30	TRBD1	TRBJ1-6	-	TGTGCCTGGAGCCCGACAGGGAATAATTCACCCCTCCACTTT	CAWSPTGNNSPLHF
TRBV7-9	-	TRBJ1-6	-	TGTGCCAGCAGATTAACAGGAGATAATTCACCCCTCCACTTT	CASRLTGDNSPLHF
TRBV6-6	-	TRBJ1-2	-	TGTGCCAGCACCCTAGCTGGGGAGGTGGGCTATGGCTACACCTTC	CASTLAGEVGYGYTF
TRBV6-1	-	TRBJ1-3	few	TGTGCCAGCAGTGAGGCGGGGAAAGGAAACACCATATATTTT	CASSEAGKGNTIYF
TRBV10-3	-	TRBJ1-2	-	TGTGCCATCACCCAAGGGATAGGGGCGGCCGATGGCTACACCTTC	CAITQGIGAADGYTF
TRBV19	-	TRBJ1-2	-	TGTGCCAGTAGTATGGCGGGCTCCTATGGCTACACCTTC	CASSMAGSYGYTF
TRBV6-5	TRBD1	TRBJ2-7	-	TGTGCCAGCAGTACCGGACAGGGAAATTACGAGCAGTACTTC	CASSTGQGNYEQYF
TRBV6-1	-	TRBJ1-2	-	TGTGCCAGCAGTGAAGGGCGGCTCTATGGCTACACCTTC	CASSEGRLYGYTF
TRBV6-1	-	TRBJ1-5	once	TGTGCCAGCGGCGGGGCGGCCAGCAATCAGCCCCAGCATTTT	CASGGAASNQPQHF
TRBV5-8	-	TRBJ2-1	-	TGTGCCAGCGACTCGATGCCTCTTGAGCAGTTCTTC	CASDSMPLEQFF
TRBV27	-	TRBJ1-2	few	TGTGCCAGCAGTTTAGTGGGGGGCTATGGCTACACCTTC	CASSLVGGYGYTF
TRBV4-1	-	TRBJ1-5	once	TGCGCCAGCAGCCAGGAGAATCAGCCCCAGCATTTT	CASSQENQPQHF
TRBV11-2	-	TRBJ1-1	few	TGTGCCAGCACCTACACTTTCGTTTCAGATTTGGGACTGGGAGCTTTCTTT	CASTYTFVSDLGLGAFF
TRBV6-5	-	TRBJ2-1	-	TGTGCCAGCAGTTACGTTACAGGAAACAATGAGCAGTTCTTC	CASSYVTGNNEQFF
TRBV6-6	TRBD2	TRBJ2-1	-	TGTGCCAGCAGGAAGGGACTAGCGGGAGACGATGAGCAGTTCTTC	CASRKGLAGDDEQFF
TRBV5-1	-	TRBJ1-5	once	TGCGCCAGCAGCTTGGTGCGCGGGAGAGGGGACGATCAGCCCCAGCATTTT	CASSLVRGRGDDQPQHF
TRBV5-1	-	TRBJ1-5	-	TGCGCCAGCAGCTTGGAAGGGGCGGTTGCTCAGCCCCAGCATTTT	CASSLEGAVAQPQHF
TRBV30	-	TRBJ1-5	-	TGTGCCTGGAGCCTAAGCAATCAGCCCCAGCATTTT	CAWSLSNQPQHF
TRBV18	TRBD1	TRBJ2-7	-	TGTGCCAGCTCACCCATAGACAGGGCCAACGAGCAGTACTTC	CASSPIDRANEQYF
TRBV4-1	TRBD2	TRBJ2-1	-	TGCGCCAGCAGCCAAGACTCATCCGGGACTACCCGAATTGGGCAGTTCTTC	CASSQDSSGTTRIGQFF
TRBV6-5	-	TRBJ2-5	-	TGTGCCAGCAGCACCGGGGTCAAAGAGACCCAGTACTTC	CASSTGVKETQYF
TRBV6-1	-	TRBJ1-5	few	TGTGCCAGCACCACCGGGGATCAGCCCCAGCATTTT	CASTTGDQPQHF
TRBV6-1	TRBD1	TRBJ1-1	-	TGTGCCAGCAGTTCAGGGACAGGGGGGAACACTGAAGCTTTCTTT	CASSSGTGGNTEAFF
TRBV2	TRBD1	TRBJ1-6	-	TGTGCCAGCAGTGATTGGGACAGGGGAATTTCACCCCTCCACTTT	CASSDWDRGISPLHF